Given below is one TCR beta chain in context. Its antigen remains unidentified. No base quality values were provided; no much bigger clone lies one nucleotide off. TCRbeta CDR3 regions were amplified from genomic DNA using the immunoSEQ Assay, a bias-controlled multiplex PCR. The paper's processing steps were these. The number of nucleated cells in each sample was estimated by amplification of reference gene primers within the assay. To quantify the absolute abundance of each unique TCRbeta CDR3 rearrangement, sequence reads were collapsed and filtered. For each sample, productive Simpson clonality was calculated by taking the square root of Simpson's diversity index across productive rearrangements. Entries here come from immuneACCESS through TCRdb and include only in-frame sequences with V and J called. Some clones fail to appear in such tables; in the studies checked, an unresolved V gene covers under half of the shortfall, and the cause of the remainder is unknown. That table gives V, J and clone size, and the DNA gave D and trimming. The sample table holds some 160,000 clones, of which 70% to 80% were seen once. The top ten constitute 19% of the sample.

The record originates from a study of blood T cell repertoires in COVID-19 (TCRdb year 2020). With regard to the full study: Recovered participants in ImmuneRACE Cohort 3 were defined as having two consecutive negative NP/OP PCR tests, clearance from a healthcare professional, or resolution of symptoms. Samples were obtained from the ongoing ImmuneRACE study (first 160 participants) and from 1,254 subjects provided by 6 global collaborators. A freely available public database, intended as a resource for researchers studying the immune response to SARS-CoV-2, is where the repertoires were released. The dataset comprised deeply sampled blood TCRbeta repertoires from subjects exposed to, actively infected with, or recovered from COVID-19. The sample metadata nearly always contained a de-identified subject ID, COVID-19 status, age in years and sex. HLA class I and class II types, where available, came from metadata supplied by the sample provider rather than from assay-based typing. The material from the prospective study consisted of cDNA or gDNA derived from T cells, B-cell-depleted T cells, or PBMCs. Samples from collaborators originated in the United States, Italy and Spain and spanned both the acute and convalescent phases of COVID-19. Beyond this particular receptor, the publication reports: The quantity of clinical and demographic metadata differed by source and by participant and was supplied without curation.

In the prospective study, participants were about 18 to 89 years old, resided in fewer than 25 geographic areas of the United States, and were enrolled through a virtual design. To assign participants to cohorts, the prospective study relied on clinical history that participants themselves reported in a screening survey and a study questionnaire. In the prospective study, mobile phlebotomists collected whole blood, serum and a nasopharyngeal or oropharyngeal swab from each participant. Additional blood draws and questionnaires over a roughly two-month period could optionally be provided by prospective study participants. Prospective study blood samples were shipped either frozen or at room temperature before DNA extraction. CDR1 and CDR2 were assigned from the germline V gene as SGHAT and FQNNGV. From its cysteine to its phenylalanine, the CDR3 spans 19 amino acids. CDR3 DNA only is kept here, 57 bases in frame from base 1. Trimming accounts for 5 bases at V and 1 base at J, while the number of junction bases matched to no gene is 12.

The clonotype was recovered from a woman between 70 and 85 years old in a cohort exposed to, infected with or recovered from COVID-19 (not recorded which). The V and J genes are TRBV11-2 and TRBJ1-3, and TRBD1 aligns with 12 junction nucleotides. Material for sequencing was PBMCs or T cells enriched from blood (not recorded which). CDR3 reads: CASSPGPGQGAVSGNTIYF. The nucleotide sequence is TGTGCCAGCAGCCCGGGACCGGGACAGGGGGCCGTGTCTGGAAACACCATATATTTT.